This T cell receptor (beta chain) was profiled in a study of OX40 agonist ivuxolimab in advanced cancers. Measured with immunoSEQ multiplex PCR; TCRdb has only the in-frame clones, and not every one. The sample yields about 50,000 clones, about 81% seen once. Blood sampling was done at baseline, cycle 4 day 1, and cycle 7 day 1. General observations from the study: Partial responders at 0.1-3.0 mg/kg had among the lowest clonal expansion.

CDR1 is SGHRS, CDR2 YFSETQ, per germline. V lost 2 bases and J 1 base, leaving 12 bases between the germline ends. The length of the CDR3 is 15 residues. With respect to this clone: Its cognate antigen is unknown.

The rearrangement uses TRBV5-1 and TRBJ1-1; D unresolved. The sample was CD4+ or CD8+ T cells sorted from blood, taken in a trial of the OX40 agonist ivuxolimab. The sequence was obtained from an adult with an advanced solid tumor such as melanoma, head and neck, liver or kidney cancer. The CDR3 nucleotides are TGCGCCAGCAGCTTACATACCACAGAGAACACTGAAGCTTTCTTT. This encodes CASSLHTTENTEAFF.